This TCR beta chain was identified in a study of T cell responses to AZD1222 COVID-19 vaccine. Sequenced by immunoSEQ multiplex PCR; TCRdb stores in-frame clones only, minus some. The sample holds 140,000 or so clones; roughly 92% are singletons and the top ten take roughly 1.8%. Trimming took off 0 bases at V and 4 bases at J, with 14 bases between the two ends. Germline V lookup: CDR1 SGHKS, CDR2 YYEKEE (reference sequence). There are 15 residues in the CDR3. Regarding this clone: Antigen: not known.

Findings and caveats of the study: Spike-spanning, vaccine-associated CD4 TCRs were dominant at 160-218 and 743-854. At baseline, seropositivity was found in only a handful of AZD1222 recipients.

This TCR derives from an adult in good health. This chain links TRBV5-5 with TRBJ2-7; D might be TRBD1 (6 bases). Source: peripheral blood, taken on day 0 of AZD1222 vaccination. The CDR3 protein is CASSLAPGQLYEQYF. DNA for the CDR3: TGTGCCAGCAGCTTGGCCCCGGGACAACTTTACGAGCAGTACTTC.